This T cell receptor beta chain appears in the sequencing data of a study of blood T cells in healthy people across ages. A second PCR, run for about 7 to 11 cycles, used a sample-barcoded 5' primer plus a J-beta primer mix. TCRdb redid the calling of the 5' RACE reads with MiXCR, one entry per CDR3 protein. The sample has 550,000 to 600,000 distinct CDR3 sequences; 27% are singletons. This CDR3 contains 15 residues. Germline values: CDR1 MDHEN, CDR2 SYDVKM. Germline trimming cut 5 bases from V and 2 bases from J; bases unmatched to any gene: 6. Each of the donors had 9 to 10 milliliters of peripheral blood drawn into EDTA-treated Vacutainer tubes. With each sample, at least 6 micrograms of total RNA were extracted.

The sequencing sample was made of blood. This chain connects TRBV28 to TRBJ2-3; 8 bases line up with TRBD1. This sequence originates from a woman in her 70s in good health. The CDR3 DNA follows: TGTGCCAGCAGTACGACAGGGGCATCCACAGATACGCAGTATTTT. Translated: CASSTTGASTDTQYF.